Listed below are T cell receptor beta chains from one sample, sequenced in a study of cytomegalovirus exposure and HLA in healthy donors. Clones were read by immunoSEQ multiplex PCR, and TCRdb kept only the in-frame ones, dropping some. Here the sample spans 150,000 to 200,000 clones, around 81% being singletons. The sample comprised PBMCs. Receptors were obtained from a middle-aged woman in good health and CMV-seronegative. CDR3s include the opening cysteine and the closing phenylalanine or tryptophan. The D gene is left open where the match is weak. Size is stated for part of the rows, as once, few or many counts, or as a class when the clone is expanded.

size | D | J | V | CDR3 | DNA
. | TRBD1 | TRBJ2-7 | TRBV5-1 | CASNFNRGDYEQYF | TGCGCCAGCAATTTCAACAGGGGGGACTACGAGCAGTACTTC
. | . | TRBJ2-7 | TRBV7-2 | CASSTIGVGSYEQYF | TGTGCCAGCAGCACCATAGGGGTGGGCTCCTACGAGCAGTACTTC
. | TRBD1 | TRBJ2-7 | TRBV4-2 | CASSQDPRTGTYEQYF | TGTGCCAGCAGCCAAGATCCACGGACAGGGACCTACGAGCAGTACTTC
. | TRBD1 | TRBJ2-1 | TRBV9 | CASSPYGQGASEQFF | TGTGCCAGCAGCCCTTACGGACAGGGGGCGAGTGAGCAGTTCTTC
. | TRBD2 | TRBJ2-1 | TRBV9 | CASSVGGRGNEQFF | TGTGCCAGCAGCGTAGGCGGGAGGGGGAATGAGCAGTTCTTC
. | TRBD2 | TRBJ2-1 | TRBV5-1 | CASSLVVAGEAEQFF | TGCGCCAGCAGCTTGGTGGTAGCGGGAGAGGCGGAGCAGTTCTTC
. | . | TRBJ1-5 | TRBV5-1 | CASSLEGTGGQPQHF | TGCGCCAGCAGCTTGGAGGGGACGGGAGGGCAGCCCCAGCATTTT
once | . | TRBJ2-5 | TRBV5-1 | CASSLEFGYETQYF | TGCGCCAGCAGCTTGGAATTCGGGTACGAGACCCAGTACTTC
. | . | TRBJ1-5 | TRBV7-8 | CASSLAQNSPQHF | TGTGCCAGCAGCTTAGCGCAAAACTCGCCCCAGCATTTT
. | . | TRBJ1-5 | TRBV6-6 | CASSYGGGSNQPQHF | TGTGCCAGCAGTTACGGTGGAGGGAGCAATCAGCCCCAGCATTTT
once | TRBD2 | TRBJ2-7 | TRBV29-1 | CSVWGRGEQYF | TGCAGCGTTTGGGGGAGGGGCGAGCAGTACTTC
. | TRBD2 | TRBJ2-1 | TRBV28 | CASNPSGSSYNEQFF | TGTGCCAGCAACCCTAGCGGGAGCTCCTACAATGAGCAGTTCTTC
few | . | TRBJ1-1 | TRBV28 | CASSPDSIEAFF | TGTGCCAGCAGCCCCGACAGCATCGAAGCTTTCTTT
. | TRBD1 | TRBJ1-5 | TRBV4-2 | CASSQDSDRGHQPQHF | TGTGCCAGCAGCCAAGATTCGGACAGGGGCCATCAGCCCCAGCATTTT
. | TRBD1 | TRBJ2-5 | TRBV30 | CAWMGGQGLVTQYF | TGTGCCTGGATGGGCGGACAGGGACTGGTGACCCAGTACTTC
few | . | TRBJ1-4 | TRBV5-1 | CASSSYSGEDEKLFF | TGCGCCAGCAGCTCCTACTCCGGGGAGGATGAAAAACTGTTTTTT
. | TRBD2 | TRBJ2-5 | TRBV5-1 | CASSLSGGTQETQYF | TGCGCCAGCAGCTTGAGCGGGGGTACACAAGAGACCCAGTACTTC
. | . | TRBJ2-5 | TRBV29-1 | CSHGGQETQYF | TGCAGCCACGGGGGCCAAGAGACCCAGTACTTC
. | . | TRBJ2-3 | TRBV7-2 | CASSPRTRDTQYF | TGTGCCAGCAGCCCTAGAACACGGGATACGCAGTATTTT
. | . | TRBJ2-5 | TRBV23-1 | CASSPDTQETQYF | TGCGCCAGCAGTCCTGACACCCAAGAGACCCAGTACTTC
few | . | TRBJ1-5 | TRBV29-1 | CSVGENNQPQHF | TGCAGCGTCGGGGAGAACAATCAGCCCCAGCATTTT
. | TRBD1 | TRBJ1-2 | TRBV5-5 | CASSTGTGTGYTF | TGTGCCAGCAGCACCGGGACAGGGACTGGCTACACCTTC
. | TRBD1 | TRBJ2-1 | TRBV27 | CASRRQGASNEQFF | TGTGCCAGCAGGAGGCAGGGGGCCAGCAATGAGCAGTTCTTC
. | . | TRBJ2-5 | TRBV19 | CASGGIQETQYF | TGTGCCAGCGGGGGAATCCAAGAGACCCAGTACTTC
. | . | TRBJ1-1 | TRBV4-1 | CASSLSTEAFF | TGCGCCAGCAGCCTCTCCACTGAAGCTTTCTTT
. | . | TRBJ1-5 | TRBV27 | CASSLLFGNQPQHF | TGTGCCAGCAGTTTACTCTTCGGCAATCAGCCCCAGCATTTT
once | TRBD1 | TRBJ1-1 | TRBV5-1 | CASSLAERGRRTEAFF | TGCGCCAGCAGCTTGGCCGAGAGGGGGCGGCGGACTGAAGCTTTCTTT
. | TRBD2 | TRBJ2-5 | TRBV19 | CASSNQRGQETQYF | TGTGCCAGTAGTAATCAGCGGGGGCAAGAGACCCAGTACTTC
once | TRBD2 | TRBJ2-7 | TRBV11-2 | CASSSYAGGRDEQYF | TGTGCCAGCAGCTCCTATGCGGGAGGTCGCGACGAGCAGTACTTC
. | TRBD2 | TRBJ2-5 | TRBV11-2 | CASRRQAGPLETQYF | TGTGCCAGCAGGAGACAAGCGGGACCGCTGGAGACCCAGTACTTC
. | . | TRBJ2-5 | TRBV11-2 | CASSFGFQETQYF | TGTGCCAGCAGCTTTGGCTTTCAAGAGACCCAGTACTTC
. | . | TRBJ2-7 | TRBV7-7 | CASSPINRDGNYEQYF | TGTGCTAGCAGCCCAATCAACAGGGACGGGAACTACGAGCAGTACTTC
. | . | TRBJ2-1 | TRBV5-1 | CASSLPSEPYNEQFF | TGCGCCAGCAGCCTACCTAGCGAACCCTACAATGAGCAGTTCTTC
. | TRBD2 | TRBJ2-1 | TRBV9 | CASSGSGNSYNEQFF | TGTGCCAGCAGCGGTAGCGGGAACTCCTACAATGAGCAGTTCTTC
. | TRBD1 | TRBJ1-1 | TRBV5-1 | CASSLETADRKGEAFF | TGCGCCAGCAGCTTGGAAACGGCGGACAGGAAAGGCGAAGCTTTCTTT
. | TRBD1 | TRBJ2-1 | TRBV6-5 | CASSYSRDRVHNEQFF | TGTGCCAGCAGTTACTCAAGAGACAGGGTCCACAATGAGCAGTTCTTC
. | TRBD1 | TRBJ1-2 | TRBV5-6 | CASSVGTDLSNYGYTF | TGTGCCAGCAGCGTAGGGACAGACCTAAGCAACTATGGCTACACCTTC
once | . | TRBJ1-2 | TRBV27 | CASSFRGDGGYTF | TGTGCCAGCAGTTTCCGGGGGGATGGTGGCTACACCTTC